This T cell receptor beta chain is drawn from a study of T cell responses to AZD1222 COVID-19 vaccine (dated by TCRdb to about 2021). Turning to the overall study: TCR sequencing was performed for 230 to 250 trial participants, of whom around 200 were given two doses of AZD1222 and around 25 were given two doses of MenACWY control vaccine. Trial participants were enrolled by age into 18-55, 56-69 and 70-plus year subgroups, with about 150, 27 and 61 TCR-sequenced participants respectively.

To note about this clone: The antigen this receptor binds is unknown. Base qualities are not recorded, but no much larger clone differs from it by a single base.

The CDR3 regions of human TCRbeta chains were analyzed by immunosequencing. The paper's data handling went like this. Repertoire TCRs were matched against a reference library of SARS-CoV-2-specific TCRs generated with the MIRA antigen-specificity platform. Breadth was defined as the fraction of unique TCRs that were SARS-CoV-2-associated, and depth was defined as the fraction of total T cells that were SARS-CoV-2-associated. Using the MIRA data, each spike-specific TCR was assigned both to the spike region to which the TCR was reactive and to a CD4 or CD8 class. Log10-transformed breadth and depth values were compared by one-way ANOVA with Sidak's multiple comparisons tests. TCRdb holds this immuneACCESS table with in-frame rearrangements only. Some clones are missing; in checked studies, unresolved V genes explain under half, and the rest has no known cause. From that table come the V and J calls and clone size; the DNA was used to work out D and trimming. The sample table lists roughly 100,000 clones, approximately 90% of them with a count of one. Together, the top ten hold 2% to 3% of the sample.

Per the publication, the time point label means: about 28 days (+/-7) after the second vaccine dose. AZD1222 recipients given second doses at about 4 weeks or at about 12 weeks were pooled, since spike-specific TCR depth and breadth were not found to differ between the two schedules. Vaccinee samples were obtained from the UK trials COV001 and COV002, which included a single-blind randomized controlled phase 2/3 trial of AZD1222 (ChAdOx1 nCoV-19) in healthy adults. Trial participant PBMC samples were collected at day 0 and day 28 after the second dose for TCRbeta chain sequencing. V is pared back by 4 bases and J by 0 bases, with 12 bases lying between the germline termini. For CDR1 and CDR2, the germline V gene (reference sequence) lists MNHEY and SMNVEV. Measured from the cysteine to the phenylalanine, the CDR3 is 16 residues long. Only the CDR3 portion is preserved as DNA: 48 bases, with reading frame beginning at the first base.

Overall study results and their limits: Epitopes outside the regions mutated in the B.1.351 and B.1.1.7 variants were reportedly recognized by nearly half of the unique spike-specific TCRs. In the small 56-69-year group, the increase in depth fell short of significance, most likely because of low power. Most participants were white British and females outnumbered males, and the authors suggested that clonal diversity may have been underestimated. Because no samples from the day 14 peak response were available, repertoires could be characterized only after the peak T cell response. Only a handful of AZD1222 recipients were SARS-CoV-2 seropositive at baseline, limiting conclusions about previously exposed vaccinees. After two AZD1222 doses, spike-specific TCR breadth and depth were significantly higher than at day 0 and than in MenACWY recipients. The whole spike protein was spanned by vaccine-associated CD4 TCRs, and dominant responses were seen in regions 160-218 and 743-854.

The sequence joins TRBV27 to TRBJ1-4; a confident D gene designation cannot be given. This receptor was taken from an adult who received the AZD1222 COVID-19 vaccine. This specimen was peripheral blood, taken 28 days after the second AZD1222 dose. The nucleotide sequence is TGTGCCAGCAGTTCCGGGCCTCTTGCAACTAATGAAAAACTGTTTTTT. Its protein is CASSSGPLATNEKLFF.